These T cell receptor beta chains were read from a single sample in a study of T cell changes during pregnancy in multiple sclerosis. Profiled with immunoSEQ multiplex PCR; TCRdb holds only in-frame clones, not every one. In the table there are 70,000 to 85,000 clones, under 95% of which are singletons. The source material was peripheral blood, sampled before pregnancy. These receptors all stem from a female donor with multiple sclerosis, enrolled in a pregnancy study. Both conserved end residues are part of each CDR3. A D gene is named only where the DNA matches it firmly. The listing skips clone size in some rows; elsewhere it reads once, few, many or a size class.

j_gene: TRBJ2-7
d_gene: -
v_gene: TRBV6-5
abundance: -
CDR3aa: CASRHDSSYEQYF
CDR3nt: TGTGCCAGCAGACATGACAGCTCCTACGAGCAGTACTTC

j_gene: TRBJ2-7
d_gene: -
v_gene: TRBV7-9
abundance: -
CDR3aa: CASSSQGWYEQYF
CDR3nt: TGTGCCAGCAGCTCCCAGGGGTGGTACGAGCAGTACTTC

j_gene: TRBJ1-1
d_gene: -
v_gene: TRBV11-2
abundance: -
CDR3aa: CASRPGHPTDLNTEAFF
CDR3nt: TGTGCCAGCAGACCCGGACATCCTACCGACTTGAACACTGAAGCTTTCTTT

j_gene: TRBJ1-2
d_gene: TRBD1
v_gene: TRBV2
abundance: -
CDR3aa: CASRGTAGGNYGYTF
CDR3nt: TGTGCCAGCAGAGGGACAGCCGGAGGAAACTATGGCTACACCTTC

j_gene: TRBJ2-7
d_gene: TRBD1
v_gene: TRBV7-8
abundance: -
CDR3aa: CASSPPLRQGVFREQYF
CDR3nt: TGTGCCAGCAGCCCACCTTTGAGACAGGGGGTCTTTCGCGAGCAGTACTTC

j_gene: TRBJ2-5
d_gene: TRBD2
v_gene: TRBV5-1
abundance: -
CDR3aa: CASSLGPGGEETQYF
CDR3nt: TGCGCCAGCAGCTTGGGGCCTGGGGGGGAAGAGACCCAGTACTTC

j_gene: TRBJ1-2
d_gene: TRBD1
v_gene: TRBV15
abundance: -
CDR3aa: CATSPEGGDRVYSNYGYTF
CDR3nt: TGTGCCACCAGTCCGGAGGGGGGGGACAGGGTGTACTCTAACTATGGCTACACCTTC

j_gene: TRBJ2-3
d_gene: -
v_gene: TRBV19
abundance: -
CDR3aa: CASSRGGTDTQYF
CDR3nt: TGTGCCAGTAGTAGGGGGGGCACAGATACGCAGTATTTT

j_gene: TRBJ2-2
d_gene: -
v_gene: TRBV5-1
abundance: -
CDR3aa: CASSLDGTYTGELFF
CDR3nt: TGCGCCAGCAGTTTGGACGGTACCTACACCGGGGAGCTGTTTTTT

j_gene: TRBJ2-5
d_gene: -
v_gene: TRBV10-3
abundance: -
CDR3aa: CAISESISGQGWQETQYF
CDR3nt: -

j_gene: TRBJ2-1
d_gene: TRBD2
v_gene: TRBV10-1
abundance: -
CDR3aa: CASSLSSGGLHNEQFF
CDR3nt: TGCGCCAGCAGCCTAAGCAGCGGGGGCTTACACAATGAGCAGTTCTTC

j_gene: TRBJ2-7
d_gene: TRBD1
v_gene: TRBV27
abundance: -
CDR3aa: CASSLGTGHEQYF
CDR3nt: TGTGCCAGCAGTTTAGGGACAGGACACGAGCAGTACTTC

j_gene: TRBJ1-6
d_gene: TRBD1
v_gene: TRBV6-5
abundance: -
CDR3aa: CASSYLGGPRGLHF
CDR3nt: TGTGCCAGCAGTTACCTAGGGGGCCCTCGGGGCCTCCACTTT

j_gene: TRBJ2-2
d_gene: TRBD1
v_gene: TRBV5-1
abundance: -
CDR3aa: CASSFQTGGTGELFF
CDR3nt: TGCGCCAGCAGCTTTCAAACAGGGGGAACCGGGGAGCTGTTTTTT

j_gene: TRBJ1-6
d_gene: -
v_gene: TRBV6-5
abundance: -
CDR3aa: CASSKSRSPLHF
CDR3nt: TGTGCCAGCAGTAAGTCGCGTTCACCCCTCCACTTT

j_gene: TRBJ2-3
d_gene: TRBD2
v_gene: TRBV4-2
abundance: -
CDR3aa: CASSRNLAGGTASTDTQYF
CDR3nt: TGTGCCAGCAGCAGAAACCTGGCGGGGGGAACTGCTAGCACAGATACGCAGTATTTT

j_gene: TRBJ2-1
d_gene: TRBD2
v_gene: TRBV2
abundance: once
CDR3aa: CASRSTEAGGNEQFF
CDR3nt: TGTGCCAGCAGATCCACTGAAGCGGGGGGGAACGAGCAGTTCTTC

j_gene: TRBJ1-6
d_gene: TRBD1
v_gene: TRBV5-1
abundance: -
CDR3aa: CASSTGQGASYNSPLHF
CDR3nt: TGCGCCAGCAGCACGGGACAGGGGGCATCCTATAATTCACCCCTCCACTTT

j_gene: TRBJ1-1
d_gene: -
v_gene: TRBV6-5
abundance: -
CDR3aa: CATRDPRAEAFF
CDR3nt: TGTGCCACCAGGGACCCGAGGGCTGAAGCTTTCTTT

j_gene: TRBJ1-4
d_gene: -
v_gene: TRBV7-9
abundance: -
CDR3aa: CASSSWEEGPTNEKLFF
CDR3nt: TGTGCCAGCAGCTCCTGGGAGGAGGGCCCAACTAATGAAAAACTGTTTTTT

j_gene: TRBJ1-2
d_gene: -
v_gene: TRBV7-9
abundance: few
CDR3aa: CASSFKGMGYGYTF
CDR3nt: TGTGCCAGCAGCTTCAAGGGGATGGGCTATGGCTACACCTTC